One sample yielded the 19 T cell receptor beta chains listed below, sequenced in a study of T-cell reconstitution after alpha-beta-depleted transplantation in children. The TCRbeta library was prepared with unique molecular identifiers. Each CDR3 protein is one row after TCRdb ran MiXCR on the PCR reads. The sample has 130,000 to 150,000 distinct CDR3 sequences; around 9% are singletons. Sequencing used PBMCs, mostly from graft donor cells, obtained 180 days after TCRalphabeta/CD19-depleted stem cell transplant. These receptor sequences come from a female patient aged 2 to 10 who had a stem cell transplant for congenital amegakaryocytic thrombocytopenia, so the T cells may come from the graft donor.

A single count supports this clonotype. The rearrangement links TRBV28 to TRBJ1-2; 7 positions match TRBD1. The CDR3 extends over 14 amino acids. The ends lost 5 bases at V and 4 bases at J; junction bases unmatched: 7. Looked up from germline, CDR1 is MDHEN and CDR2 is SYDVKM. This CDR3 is CASSRPGQPYGYTF. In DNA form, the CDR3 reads TGTGCCAGCAGTCGCCCGGGACAGCCCTATGGCTACACCTTC.

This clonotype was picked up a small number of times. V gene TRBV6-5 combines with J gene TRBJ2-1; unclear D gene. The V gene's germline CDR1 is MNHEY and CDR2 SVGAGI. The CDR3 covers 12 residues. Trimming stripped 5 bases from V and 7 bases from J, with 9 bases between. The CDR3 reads CASSRTENEQFF. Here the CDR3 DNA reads TGTGCCAGCAGTCGGACGGAGAATGAGCAGTTCTTC.

DNA of the CDR3: TGCAGCGTCCTCCAGGGGGCAACGAACACCGGGGAGCTGTTTTTT. It encodes CSVLQGATNTGELFF. The chain carries TRBV29-1 and TRBJ2-2; TRBD1 aligns across 8 bases. The CDR3 is 15 residues long. Germline lookup yields CDR1 SQVTM and CDR2 ANQGSEA. The junction had 6 bases not matched to a gene; V was cut back by 6 bases and J by 0 bases.

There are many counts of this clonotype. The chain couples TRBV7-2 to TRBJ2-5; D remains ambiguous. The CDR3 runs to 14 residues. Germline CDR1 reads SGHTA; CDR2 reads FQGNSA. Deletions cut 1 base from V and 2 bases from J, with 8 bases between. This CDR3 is CASSLVAPQETQYF. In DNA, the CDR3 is TGTGCCAGCAGCTTAGTGGCACCTCAAGAGACCCAGTACTTC.

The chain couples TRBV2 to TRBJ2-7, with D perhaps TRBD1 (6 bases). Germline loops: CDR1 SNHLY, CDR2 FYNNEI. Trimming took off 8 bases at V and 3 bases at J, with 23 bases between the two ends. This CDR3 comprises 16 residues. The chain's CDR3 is CASRRPAPDRYYEQYF. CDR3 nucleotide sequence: TGTGCCAGCCGACGTCCGGCCCCAGACAGGTACTACGAGCAGTACTTC.

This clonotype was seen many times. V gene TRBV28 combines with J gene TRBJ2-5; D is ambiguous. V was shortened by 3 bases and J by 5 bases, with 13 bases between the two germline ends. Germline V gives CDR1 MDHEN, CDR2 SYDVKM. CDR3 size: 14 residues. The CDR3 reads CASSFGSLRETQYF. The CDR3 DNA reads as TGTGCCAGCAGTTTCGGATCCCTCCGGGAGACCCAGTACTTC.

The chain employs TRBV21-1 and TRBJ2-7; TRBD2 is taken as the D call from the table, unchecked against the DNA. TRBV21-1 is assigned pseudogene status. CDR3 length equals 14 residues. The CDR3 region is CASSKSSPSYEQYF. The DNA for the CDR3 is TGTGCCAGCAGCAAATCTAGCCCATCCTACGAGCAGTACTTC.

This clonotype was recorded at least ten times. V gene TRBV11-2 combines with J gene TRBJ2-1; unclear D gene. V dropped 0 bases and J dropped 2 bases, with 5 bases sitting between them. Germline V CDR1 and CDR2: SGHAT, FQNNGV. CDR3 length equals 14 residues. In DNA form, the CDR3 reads TGTGCCAGCAGCTTAGACCGGACCTACAATGAGCAGTTCTTC. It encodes CASSLDRTYNEQFF. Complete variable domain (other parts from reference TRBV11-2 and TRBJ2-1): EAGVAQSPRYKIIEKRQSVAFWCNPISGHATLYWYQQILGQGPKLLIQFQNNGVVDDSQLPKDRFSAERLKGVDSTLKIQPAKLEDSAVYLCASSLDRTYNEQFFGPGTRLTVL.

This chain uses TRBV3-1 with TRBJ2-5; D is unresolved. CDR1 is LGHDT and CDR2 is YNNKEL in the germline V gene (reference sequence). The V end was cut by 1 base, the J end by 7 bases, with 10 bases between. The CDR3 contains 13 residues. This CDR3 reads CASSQGVIGTQYF. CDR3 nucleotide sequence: TGTGCCAGCAGCCAAGGTGTGATCGGGACCCAGTACTTC.

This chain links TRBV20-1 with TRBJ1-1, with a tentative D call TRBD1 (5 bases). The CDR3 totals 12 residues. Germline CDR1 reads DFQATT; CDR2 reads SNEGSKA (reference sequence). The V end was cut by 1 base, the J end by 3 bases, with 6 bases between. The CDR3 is CSARGQYTEAFF. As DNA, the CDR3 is TGCAGTGCTAGAGGACAGTACACTGAAGCTTTCTTT.

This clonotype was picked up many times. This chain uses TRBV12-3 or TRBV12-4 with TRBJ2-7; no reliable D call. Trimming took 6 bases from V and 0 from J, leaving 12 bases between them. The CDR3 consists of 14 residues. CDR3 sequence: CASSHDSISYEQYF. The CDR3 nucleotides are TGTGCCAGCAGCCATGACTCGATCTCCTACGAGCAGTACTTC.

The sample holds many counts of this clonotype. The CDR3 DNA is TGCAGTGCCCTTACTACCGAACACTTTACTGAAGCTTTCTTT. It yields the protein CSALTTEHFTEAFF. The chain links TRBV20-1 to TRBJ1-1; unclear D gene. The V end lost 6 bases, the J end lost 5 bases, and 19 bases lay between the germline ends. This CDR3 is 14 amino acids long. Germline-derived CDR1 and CDR2 are DFQATT and SNEGSKA (reference sequence).

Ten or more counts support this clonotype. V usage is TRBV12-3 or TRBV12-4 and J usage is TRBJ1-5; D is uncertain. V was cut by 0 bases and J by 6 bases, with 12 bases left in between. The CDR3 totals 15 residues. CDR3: CASSLAGVQSQPQHF. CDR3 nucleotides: TGTGCCAGCAGTTTAGCAGGAGTTCAGAGTCAGCCCCAGCATTTT.

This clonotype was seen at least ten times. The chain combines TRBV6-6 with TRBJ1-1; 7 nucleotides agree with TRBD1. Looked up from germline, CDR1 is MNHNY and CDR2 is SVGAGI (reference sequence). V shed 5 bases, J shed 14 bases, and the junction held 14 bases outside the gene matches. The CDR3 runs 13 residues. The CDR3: CASSPMEVRGSFF. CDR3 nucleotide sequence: TGTGCCAGCAGTCCTATGGAGGTCAGGGGGTCCTTCTTT.

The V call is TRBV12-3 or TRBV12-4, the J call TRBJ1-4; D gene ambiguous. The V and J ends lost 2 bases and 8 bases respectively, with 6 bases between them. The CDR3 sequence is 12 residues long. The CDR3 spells CASSLIGEKLFF. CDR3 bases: TGTGCCAGCAGTTTAATTGGCGAAAAACTGTTTTTT.

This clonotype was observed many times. As DNA, the CDR3 is TGCAGTGCTAGAGATCGGGGGGACAGGGGGCGCAATGAGCAGTTCTTC. Its protein product is CSARDRGDRGRNEQFF. V and J are TRBV20-1 and TRBJ2-1, with 12 nucleotides matching TRBD1. With V trimmed by 0 bases and J by 6 bases, 6 bases remained unmatched. Germline V lookup: CDR1 DFQATT, CDR2 SNEGSKA (reference sequence). This CDR3 region has 16 residues.

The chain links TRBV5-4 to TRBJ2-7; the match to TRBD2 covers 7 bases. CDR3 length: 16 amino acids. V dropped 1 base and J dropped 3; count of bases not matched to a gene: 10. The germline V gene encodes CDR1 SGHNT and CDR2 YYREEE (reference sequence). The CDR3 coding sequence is TGTGCCAGCAGCTTGTATGCGCGGGAGATAGTCTACGAGCAGTACTTC. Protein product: CASSLYAREIVYEQYF.

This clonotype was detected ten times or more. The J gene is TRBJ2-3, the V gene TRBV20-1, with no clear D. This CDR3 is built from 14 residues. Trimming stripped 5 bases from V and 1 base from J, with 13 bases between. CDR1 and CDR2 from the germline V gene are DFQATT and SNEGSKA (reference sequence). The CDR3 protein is CSAWAVSGTDTQYF. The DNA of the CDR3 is TGCAGTGCTTGGGCTGTTTCTGGCACAGATACGCAGTATTTT.

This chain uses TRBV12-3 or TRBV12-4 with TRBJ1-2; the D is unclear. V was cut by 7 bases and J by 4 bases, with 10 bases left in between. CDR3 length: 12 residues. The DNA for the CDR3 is TGTGCCAGCACCCAAGGAGCCTATGGCTACACCTTC. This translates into CASTQGAYGYTF.